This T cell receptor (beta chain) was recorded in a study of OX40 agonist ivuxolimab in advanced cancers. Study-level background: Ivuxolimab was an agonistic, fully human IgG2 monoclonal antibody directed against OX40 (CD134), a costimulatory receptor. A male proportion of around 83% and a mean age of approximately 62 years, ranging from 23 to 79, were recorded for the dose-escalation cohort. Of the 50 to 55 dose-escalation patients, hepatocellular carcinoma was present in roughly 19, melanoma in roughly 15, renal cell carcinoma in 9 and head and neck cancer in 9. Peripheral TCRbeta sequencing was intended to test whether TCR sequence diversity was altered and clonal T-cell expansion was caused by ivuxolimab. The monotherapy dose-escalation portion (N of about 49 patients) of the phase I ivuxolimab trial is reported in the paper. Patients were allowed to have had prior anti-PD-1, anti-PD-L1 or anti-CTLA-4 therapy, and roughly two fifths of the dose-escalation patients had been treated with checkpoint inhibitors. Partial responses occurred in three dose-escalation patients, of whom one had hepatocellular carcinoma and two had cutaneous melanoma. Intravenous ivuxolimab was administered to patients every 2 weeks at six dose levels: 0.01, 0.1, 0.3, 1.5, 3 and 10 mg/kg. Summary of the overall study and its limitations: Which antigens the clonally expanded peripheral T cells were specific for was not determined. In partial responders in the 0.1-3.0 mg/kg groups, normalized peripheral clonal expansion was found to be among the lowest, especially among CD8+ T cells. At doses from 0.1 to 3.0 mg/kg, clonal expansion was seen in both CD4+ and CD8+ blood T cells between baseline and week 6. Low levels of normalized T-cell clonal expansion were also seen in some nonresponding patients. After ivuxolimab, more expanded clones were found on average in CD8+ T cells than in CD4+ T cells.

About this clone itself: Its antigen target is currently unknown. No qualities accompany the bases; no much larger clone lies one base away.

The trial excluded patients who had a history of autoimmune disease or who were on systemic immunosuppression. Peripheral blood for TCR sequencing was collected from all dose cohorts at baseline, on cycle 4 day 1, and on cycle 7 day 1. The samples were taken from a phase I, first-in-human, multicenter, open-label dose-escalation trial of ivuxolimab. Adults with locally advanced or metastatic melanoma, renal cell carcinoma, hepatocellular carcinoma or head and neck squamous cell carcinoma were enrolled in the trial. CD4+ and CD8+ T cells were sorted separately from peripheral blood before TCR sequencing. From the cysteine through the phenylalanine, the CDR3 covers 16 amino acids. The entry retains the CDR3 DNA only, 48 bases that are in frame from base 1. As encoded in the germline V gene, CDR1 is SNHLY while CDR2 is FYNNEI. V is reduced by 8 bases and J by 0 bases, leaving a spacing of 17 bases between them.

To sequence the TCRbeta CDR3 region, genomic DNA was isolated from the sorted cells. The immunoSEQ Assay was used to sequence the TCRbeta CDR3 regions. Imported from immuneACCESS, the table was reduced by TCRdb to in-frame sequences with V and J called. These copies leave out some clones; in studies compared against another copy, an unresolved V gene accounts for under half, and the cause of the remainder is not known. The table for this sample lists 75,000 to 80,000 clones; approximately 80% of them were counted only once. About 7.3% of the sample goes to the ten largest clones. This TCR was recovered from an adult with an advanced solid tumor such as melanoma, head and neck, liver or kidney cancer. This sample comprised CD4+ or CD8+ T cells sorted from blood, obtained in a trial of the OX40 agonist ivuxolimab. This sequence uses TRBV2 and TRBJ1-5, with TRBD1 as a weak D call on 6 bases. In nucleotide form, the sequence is TGTGCCAGCCGGACAGCAGGGGCATATAGCAATCAGCCCCAGCATTTT. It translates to CASRTAGAYSNQPQHF.